This T cell receptor (beta chain) is from a study of cytomegalovirus exposure and HLA in healthy donors. Study-level results: Across all donors, roughly uniform sequencing depth was an assumption of the presence/absence analyses. The dataset shows that most TCR sequences were rare, while some public TCRs occurred in many donors. Reportedly, cytomegalovirus status was diagnosed with high sensitivity and specificity. The authors excluded some V segments, including TRBV6-2 and TRBV6-3, as indistinguishable.

The primer mix had 60 Vbeta and 13 Jbeta primers. TCRdb's table, derived via immunoSEQ multiplex PCR, lists solely in-frame clones and lacks some. Found here are about 120,000 clones, around 80% of them singletons; the top ten hold less than 3.5%. Germline CDR1 is ENHRY and CDR2 is SYGVKD. Trimming took 3 bases from V and 1 from J, leaving 9 bases between them. The CDR3 is 15 residues long. On this clone: Its specificity is unknown.

The chain combines TRBV10-3 with TRBJ2-2; D uncertain. Material for sequencing was PBMCs. The sequence derives from a female donor in good health and CMV-seronegative. CDR3 nucleotides: TGTGCCATCAGTGAAGTACAGAGGAACACCGGGGAGCTGTTTTTT. Translated, it gives CAISEVQRNTGELFF.